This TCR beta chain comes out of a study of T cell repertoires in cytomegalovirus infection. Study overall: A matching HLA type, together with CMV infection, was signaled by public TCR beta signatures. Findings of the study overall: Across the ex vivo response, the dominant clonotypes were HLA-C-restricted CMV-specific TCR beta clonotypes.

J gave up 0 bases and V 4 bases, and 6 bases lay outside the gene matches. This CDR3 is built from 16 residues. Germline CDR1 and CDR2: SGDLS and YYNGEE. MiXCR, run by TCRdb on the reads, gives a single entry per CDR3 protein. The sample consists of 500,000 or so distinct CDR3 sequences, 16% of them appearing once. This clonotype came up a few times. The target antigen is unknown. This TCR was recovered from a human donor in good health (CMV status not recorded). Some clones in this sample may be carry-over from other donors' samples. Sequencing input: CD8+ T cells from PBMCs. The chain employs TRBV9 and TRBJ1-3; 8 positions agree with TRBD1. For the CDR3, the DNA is TGTGCCAGCAGCACCGAGGGACAGGACTCTGGAAACACCATATATTTT. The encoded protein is CASSTEGQDSGNTIYF.